This T cell receptor (beta chain) was retrieved from a study of T cells in Graves' hyperthyroidism and ophthalmopathy. Study results and limitations: Ophthalmopathy was predicted by the model a median of about 6.5 months ahead of onset.

This clonotype was seen repeatedly, ten times or more. Its target is not known. Amplified TCR beta CDR3 regions came from RNA transcripts. Primed by the HTBI set, a first-round RT-PCR was run on the TCR CDR3. TCRdb re-analysed the multiplex PCR reads in MiXCR, keeping a single row per CDR3 protein. The table lists some 500,000 distinct CDR3 sequences, about an eighth of them singletons. Patients having uncontrolled infection, another autoimmune disease, pregnancy or lactation were not included. Clinical symptoms, serum thyroxine, TRAb, thyroid ultrasound and orbital computed tomography established diagnosis. The PBMCs were taken from 10 ml of fresh peripheral blood. What was sequenced was blood. The sequence derives from a woman in her late teens or twenties with Graves' hyperthyroidism.

The CDR3 bases are TGTGCCAGCAACCCTAAGACTAGCGGGAGGAGCGAGCAGTACTTC. This translates into CASNPKTSGRSEQYF. V and J are TRBV2 and TRBJ2-7, with 13 bases aligning to TRBD2. V shed 7 bases, J shed 6 bases, and the junction held 9 bases outside the gene matches. This CDR3 has 15 amino acids. Germline loops: CDR1 SNHLY, CDR2 FYNNEI. Drawing the rest from reference TRBV2 and TRBJ2-7, the complete variable domain is EPEVTQTPSHQVTQMGQEVILRCVPISNHLYFYWYRQILGQKVEFLVSFYNNEISEKSEIFDDQFSVERPDGSNFTLKIRSTKLEDSAMYFCASNPKTSGRSEQYFGPGTRLTVT.